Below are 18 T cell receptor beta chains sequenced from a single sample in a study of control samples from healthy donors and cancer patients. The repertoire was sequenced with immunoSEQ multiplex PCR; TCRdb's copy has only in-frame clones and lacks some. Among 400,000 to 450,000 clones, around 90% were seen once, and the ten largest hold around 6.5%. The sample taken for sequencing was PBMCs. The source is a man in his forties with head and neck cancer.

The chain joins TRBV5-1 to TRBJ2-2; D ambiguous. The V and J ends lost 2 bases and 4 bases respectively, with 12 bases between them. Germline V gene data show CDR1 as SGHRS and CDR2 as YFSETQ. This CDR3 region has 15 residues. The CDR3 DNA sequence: TGCGCCAGCAGCTTTACGGAACTCGGCACCGGGGAGCTGTTTTTT. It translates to CASSFTELGTGELFF. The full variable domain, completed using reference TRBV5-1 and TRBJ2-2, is KAGVTQTPRYLIKTRGQQVTLSCSPISGHRSVSWYQQTPGQGLQFLFEYFSETQRNKGNFPGRFSGRQFSNSRSEMNVSTLELGDSALYLCASSFTELGTGELFFGEGSRLTVL.

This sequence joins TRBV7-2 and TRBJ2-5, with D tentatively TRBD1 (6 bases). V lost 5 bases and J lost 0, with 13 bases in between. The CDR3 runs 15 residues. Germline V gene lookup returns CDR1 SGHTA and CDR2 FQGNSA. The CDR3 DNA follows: TGTGCCAGCAGCCCTACCACAGGGTACCAAGAGACCCAGTACTTC. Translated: CASSPTTGYQETQYF.

The CDR3 region is CATSDSGSGANVLTF. CDR3 sequence (DNA): TGTGCCACCAGTGATTCAGGGTCTGGGGCCAACGTCCTGACTTTC. The V gene is TRBV24-1, the J gene TRBJ2-6; a possible D gene is TRBD1 (5 bases). There are 15 residues in the CDR3. V lost 2 bases, J lost 1 base, and 5 bases lay in between. CDR1 and CDR2 from the germline V gene are KGHDR and SFDVKD.

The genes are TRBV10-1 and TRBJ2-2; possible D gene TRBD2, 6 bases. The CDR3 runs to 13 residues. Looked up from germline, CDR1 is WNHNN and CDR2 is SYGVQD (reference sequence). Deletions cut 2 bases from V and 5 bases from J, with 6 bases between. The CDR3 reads CASSEGRTGELFF. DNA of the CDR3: TGCGCCAGCAGTGAGGGGAGGACCGGGGAGCTGTTTTTT.

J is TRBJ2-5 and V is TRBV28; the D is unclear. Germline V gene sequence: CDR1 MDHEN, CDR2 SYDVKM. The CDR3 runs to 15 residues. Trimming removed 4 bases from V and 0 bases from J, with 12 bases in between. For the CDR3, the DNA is TGTGCCAGCAGTTATAACCAGGAGTACCAAGAGACCCAGTACTTC. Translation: CASSYNQEYQETQYF.

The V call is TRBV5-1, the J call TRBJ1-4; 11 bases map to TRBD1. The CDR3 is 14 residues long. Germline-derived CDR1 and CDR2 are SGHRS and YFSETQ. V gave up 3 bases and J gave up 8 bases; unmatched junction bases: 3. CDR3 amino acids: CASSSGQGDEKLFF. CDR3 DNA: TGCGCCAGCAGCTCGGGACAGGGGGACGAAAAACTGTTTTTT.

Here the CDR3 reads CASSLVVGGYNSPLHF. The CDR3 DNA reads as TGCGCCAGCAGCTTGGTTGTGGGGGGATATAATTCACCCCTCCACTTT. This chain uses TRBV5-1 with TRBJ1-6; D may be TRBD1 (5 bases). Trimming removed 0 bases from V and 4 bases from J, with 11 bases in between. Germline V gene lookup returns CDR1 SGHRS and CDR2 YFSETQ. The CDR3 is 16 residues long.

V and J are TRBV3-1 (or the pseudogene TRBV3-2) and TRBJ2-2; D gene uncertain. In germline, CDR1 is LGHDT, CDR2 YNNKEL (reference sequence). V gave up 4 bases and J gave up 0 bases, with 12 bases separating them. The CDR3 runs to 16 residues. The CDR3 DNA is TGTGCCAGCAGCCCACCGGGCGGAGCGAACACCGGGGAGCTGTTTTTT. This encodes CASSPPGGANTGELFF.

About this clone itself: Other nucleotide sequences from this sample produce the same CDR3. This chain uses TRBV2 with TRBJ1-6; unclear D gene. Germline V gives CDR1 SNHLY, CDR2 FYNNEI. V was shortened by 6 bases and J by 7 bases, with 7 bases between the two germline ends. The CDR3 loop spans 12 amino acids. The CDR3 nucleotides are TGTGCCAGCAGCCCCAACAATTCACCCCTCCACTTT. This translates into CASSPNNSPLHF.

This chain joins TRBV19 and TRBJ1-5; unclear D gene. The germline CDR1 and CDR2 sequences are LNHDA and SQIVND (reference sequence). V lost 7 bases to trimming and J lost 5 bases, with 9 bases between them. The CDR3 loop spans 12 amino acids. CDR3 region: CASNFGDQPQHF. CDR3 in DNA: TGTGCCAGTAACTTCGGGGATCAGCCCCAGCATTTT.

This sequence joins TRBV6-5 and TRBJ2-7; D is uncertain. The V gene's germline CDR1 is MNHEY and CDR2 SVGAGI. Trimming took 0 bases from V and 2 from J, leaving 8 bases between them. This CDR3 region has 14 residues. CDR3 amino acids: CASSYSITAYEQYF. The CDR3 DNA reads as TGTGCCAGCAGTTACTCGATAACAGCCTACGAGCAGTACTTC.

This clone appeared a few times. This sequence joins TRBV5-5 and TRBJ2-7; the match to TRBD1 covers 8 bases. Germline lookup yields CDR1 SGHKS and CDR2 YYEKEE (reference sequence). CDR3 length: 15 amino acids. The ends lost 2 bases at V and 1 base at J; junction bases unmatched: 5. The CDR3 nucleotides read TGTGCCAGCAGCTTAGGACAGGGATTTTCCTACGAGCAGTACTTC. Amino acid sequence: CASSLGQGFSYEQYF.

As DNA, the CDR3 is TGTGCCAGCAGCTTGGCACCGAACACTGAAGCTTTCTTT. It translates to CASSLAPNTEAFF. The chain joins TRBV11-2 to TRBJ1-1; D call uncertain. This CDR3 is 13 amino acids long. Germline V gene data show CDR1 as SGHAT and CDR2 as FQNNGV. V was cut by 3 bases and J by 1 base, with 6 bases left in between.

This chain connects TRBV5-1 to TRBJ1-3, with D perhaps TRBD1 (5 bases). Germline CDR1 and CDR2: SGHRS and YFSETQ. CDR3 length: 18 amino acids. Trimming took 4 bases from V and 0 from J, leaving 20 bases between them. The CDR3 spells CASSLAGVRQNSGNTIYF. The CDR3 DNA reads TGCGCCAGCAGCCTCGCGGGGGTTCGCCAAAACTCTGGAAACACCATATATTTT.

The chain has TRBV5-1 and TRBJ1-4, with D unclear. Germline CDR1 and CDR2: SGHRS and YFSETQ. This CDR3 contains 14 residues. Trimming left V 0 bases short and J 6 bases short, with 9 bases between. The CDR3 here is CASSLGEVYEKLFF. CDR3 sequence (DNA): TGCGCCAGCAGCTTGGGGGAGGTTTATGAAAAACTGTTTTTT.

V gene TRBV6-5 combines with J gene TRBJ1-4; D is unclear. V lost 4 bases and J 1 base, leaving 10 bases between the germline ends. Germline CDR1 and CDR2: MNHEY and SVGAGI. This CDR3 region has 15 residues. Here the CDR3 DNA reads TGTGCCAGCAGTTCAGCGAGGAGAACTAATGAAAAACTGTTTTTT. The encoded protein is CASSSARRTNEKLFF.

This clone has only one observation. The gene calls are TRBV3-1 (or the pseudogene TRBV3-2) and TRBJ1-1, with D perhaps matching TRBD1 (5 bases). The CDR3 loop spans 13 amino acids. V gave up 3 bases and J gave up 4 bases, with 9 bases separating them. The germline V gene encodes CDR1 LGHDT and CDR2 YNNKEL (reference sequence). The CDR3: CASSHQGITEAFF. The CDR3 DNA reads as TGTGCCAGCAGCCATCAGGGTATCACTGAAGCTTTCTTT.

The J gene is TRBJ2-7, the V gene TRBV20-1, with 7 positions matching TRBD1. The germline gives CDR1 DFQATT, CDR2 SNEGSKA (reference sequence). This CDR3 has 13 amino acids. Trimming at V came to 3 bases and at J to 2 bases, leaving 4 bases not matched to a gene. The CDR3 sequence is CSASTGAAYEQYF. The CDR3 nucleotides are TGCAGTGCTAGTACAGGGGCAGCCTACGAGCAGTACTTC.